The 25 T cell receptor beta chains in this list originate from one sample, sequenced in a study of CD8+ T cells in alopecia areata (dated by TCRdb to between 2018 and 2020). The time point label here, explained by the study, means: 20 to 30 weeks on oral tofacitinib. The intended sense of this specimen's treatment or condition label: oral pan-JAK inhibitor, 5-10 mg twice daily. The library was generated by the immunoSEQ multiplex PCR assay. RNA was extracted from all samples and reverse transcribed into cDNA, which served as template for TCR sequencing. TCRdb stores this immuneACCESS table with in-frame sequences only. Part of the clones is absent; in the studies checked, under half of the shortfall reflects unresolved V genes, and no reason is known for the rest. In all, the sample holds 150,000 to 200,000 clones, and over 55% of those were seen once. The ten largest clones take up just over 1% of the sample.

Specimen: CD4+ T cells sorted from blood, collected at week 24, from a patient treated with tofacitinib. The receptor source for this set is a human donor with alopecia areata.

In regard to this clone: Other DNA sequences of this sample code for an identical CDR3. The chain combines TRBV29-1 with TRBJ1-1, with D unclear. Germline V CDR1 and CDR2: SQVTM, ANQGSEA. The CDR3 covers 12 residues. Trimming pared 3 bases from V and 1 base from J, leaving 6 bases between. Written as DNA, the CDR3 is TGCAGCGTTGACTACGGGAACACTGAAGCTTTCTTT. It codes for CSVDYGNTEAFF.

The CDR3 region is CASIPRGRTGANTGELFF. CDR3 nucleotide sequence: TGTGCCAGCATCCCGAGGGGTCGGACAGGAGCTAACACCGGGGAGCTGTTTTTT. The V gene is TRBV27, the J gene TRBJ2-2; TRBD1 matches at 7 bases. The CDR3 extends over 18 amino acids. Trimming took 7 bases from V and 2 from J; bases not matched to a gene: 16. CDR1 is MNHEY, CDR2 SMNVEV, per germline (reference sequence).

This clone has more than one count but fewer than ten. V usage is TRBV9 and J usage is TRBJ1-1; weak D call: TRBD1 (5 bases). Deletions cut 3 bases from V and 6 bases from J, with 15 bases between. CDR3 size: 14 residues. Germline-derived CDR1 and CDR2 are SGDLS and YYNGEE. The DNA for the CDR3 is TGTGCCAGCAGCGCTGCCGGTTGGGGGTCTGAAGCTTTCTTT. Translated: CASSAAGWGSEAFF.

This clone turned up a few times. The DNA for the CDR3 is TGCAGCGTTGGGGAACTGGGGGACACCGGGGAGCTGTTTTTT. It is translated as CSVGELGDTGELFF. V and J are TRBV29-1 and TRBJ2-2; TRBD1 or TRBD2 may be the D gene (5 bases each). There are 14 residues in the CDR3. CDR1 is SQVTM, CDR2 ANQGSEA, per germline. Trimming took off 4 bases at V and 3 bases at J, with 12 bases between the two ends.

The rearrangement uses TRBV7-8 and TRBJ2-7; TRBD1 aligns across 8 bases. After removal of 0 bases from V and 4 bases from J, the junction contained 2 bases not matched to a gene. CDR3 size: 14 residues. Germline V gives CDR1 SGHVS, CDR2 FQNEAQ. The DNA of the CDR3 is TGTGCCAGCAGCTTAGCTGGACAGGGTTACGAGCAGTACTTC. Amino acids: CASSLAGQGYEQYF.

This clone was observed a few times. The sample contains more than one DNA sequence encoding this CDR3. The CDR3 region is CSVGGGSNQPQHF. The CDR3 DNA sequence: TGCAGCGTTGGTGGGGGCAGCAATCAGCCCCAGCATTTT. The gene calls are TRBV29-1 and TRBJ1-5; TRBD1 might be the D (6 bases). The germline CDR1 and CDR2 sequences are SQVTM and ANQGSEA. V lost 4 bases and J 1 base, leaving 8 bases between the germline ends. This CDR3 has 13 residues.

The V gene is TRBV9, the J gene TRBJ2-5; 9 nucleotides agree with TRBD2. This CDR3 region has 16 residues. Germline V gene data show CDR1 as SGDLS and CDR2 as YYNGEE. V lost 0 bases to trimming and J lost 5 bases; unmatched junction nucleotides: 8. CDR3 bases: TGTGCCAGCAGCGTAGGGGTGGCGGGGGGGCCGGAGACCCAGTACTTC. It translates to CASSVGVAGGPETQYF. Drawing the rest from reference TRBV9 and TRBJ2-5, the complete variable domain is DSGVTQTPKHLITATGQRVTLRCSPRSGDLSVYWYQQSLDQGLQFLIQYYNGEERAKGNILERFSAQQFPDLHSELNLSSLELGDSALYFCASSVGVAGGPETQYFGPGTRLLVL.

The chain employs TRBV5-8 and TRBJ2-2; the D gene could be TRBD1 or TRBD2 (5 bases each). Germline values: CDR1 SGHTS, CDR2 YDEGEE. The V end was cut by 4 bases, the J end by 7 bases, with 11 bases between. The CDR3 runs 13 residues. The CDR3 loop is CASSPGPSGELFF. The CDR3 DNA sequence: TGTGCCAGCAGCCCGGGACCTAGCGGGGAGCTGTTTTTT.

This clone was detected a few times. The gene calls are TRBV6-6 and TRBJ1-1; TRBD1 might be the D (5 bases). The CDR3 has 14 residues. Trimming took 6 bases from V and 4 from J, leaving 15 bases between them. From germline, CDR1 is MNHNY and CDR2 SVGAGI (reference sequence). The CDR3 sequence: CASSHKGWTTEAFF. The CDR3 coding sequence is TGTGCCAGCAGCCACAAGGGGTGGACCACTGAAGCTTTCTTT.

The V call is TRBV30, the J call TRBJ2-7, with 7 bases lining up with TRBD1. Per the germline V gene, CDR1 is GTSNPN and CDR2 is SVGIG (reference sequence). The V segment lost 7 bases and the J segment 2 bases; nucleotides outside the gene matches: 5. The CDR3 runs to 12 residues. CDR3 in amino acids: CAYTGQTYEQYF. CDR3 sequence (DNA): TGTGCCTATACGGGACAGACCTACGAGCAGTACTTC.

The V and J genes are TRBV19 and TRBJ1-2; D not resolved. There are 12 residues in the CDR3. The germline V and J ends were trimmed by 9 bases and 3 bases, with 11 bases remaining between them. Per the germline V gene, CDR1 is LNHDA and CDR2 is SQIVND (reference sequence). CDR3 region: CASQQRYYGYTF. CDR3 coding DNA: TGTGCCAGCCAACAGCGCTACTATGGCTACACCTTC.

The chain combines TRBV29-1 with TRBJ1-2, with D hard to call. The CDR3 totals 12 residues. V was trimmed by 2 bases and J by 7 bases, leaving 11 bases between them. The germline V gene has CDR1 SQVTM and CDR2 ANQGSEA. CDR3 coding DNA: TGCAGCGTTGAAAGTCCTGGAGTTGGCTACACCTTC. Translated, it gives CSVESPGVGYTF. The variable domain in full, completed from reference TRBV29-1 and TRBJ1-2, reads SAVISQKPSRDICQRGTSLTIQCQVDSQVTMMFWYRQQPGQSLTLIATANQGSEATYESGFVIDKFPISRPNLTFSTLTVSNMSPEDSSIYLCSVESPGVGYTFGSGTRLTVV.

This chain joins TRBV6-1 and TRBJ2-7; no definite D call. V shed 0 bases and J shed 7 bases, with 7 bases lying between them. Germline V gene data show CDR1 as MNHNS and CDR2 as SASEGT. CDR3 length equals 12 residues. The CDR3 reads CASSEAPMEQYF. DNA for the CDR3: TGTGCCAGCAGTGAAGCCCCGATGGAGCAGTACTTC.

About this clone: Other DNA sequences within the sample encode an identical CDR3. The rearrangement uses TRBV29-1 and TRBJ1-1, with TRBD1 matching 7 bases. The CDR3 runs 13 residues. Germline CDR1 reads SQVTM; CDR2 reads ANQGSEA. Losses at the gene ends were 4 bases for V and 2 bases for J; bases not matched to a gene: 4. CDR3 DNA: TGCAGCGTTGCCCGACAGGGAAACACTGAAGCTTTCTTT. It codes for CSVARQGNTEAFF.

This clone was counted a few times. This chain links TRBV30 with TRBJ1-1; D remains ambiguous. Germline assignment: CDR1 GTSNPN and CDR2 SVGIG (reference sequence). V lost 5 bases and J 0 bases, leaving 10 bases between the germline ends. The CDR3 has 13 amino acids. CDR3: CAWSSKVNTEAFF. CDR3 bases: TGTGCCTGGTCTAGTAAGGTGAACACTGAAGCTTTCTTT.

On this clone: This CDR3 is also generated by other DNA sequences in the sample. The chain joins TRBV5-1 to TRBJ1-5; 10 nucleotides line up with TRBD1. Trimming removed 2 bases from V and 6 bases from J; junction bases left unmatched: 2. The CDR3 length is 14 residues. Per germline, CDR1 SGHRS and CDR2 YFSETQ. The CDR3 DNA sequence: TGCGCCAGCAGCTTCGGACAGGGGGGTCAGCCCCAGCATTTT. Amino acid sequence: CASSFGQGGQPQHF.

V usage is TRBV4-2 and J usage is TRBJ1-5; no definite D call. CDR3 length equals 13 residues. The V gene lost 0 bases and the J gene lost 7 bases, with 7 bases spanning the gap. The germline CDR1 and CDR2 sequences are LGHNA and YNFKEQ. The CDR3 DNA is TGTGCCAGCAGCCAAGAAGGCGGACAGCCCCAGCATTTT. Its protein is CASSQEGGQPQHF.

The chain joins TRBV6-1 to TRBJ1-6; no clear D gene. This CDR3 is built from 15 residues. From germline, CDR1 is MNHNS and CDR2 SASEGT. Between the trimmed V and J ends, which lost 8 bases and 0 bases, there was a span of 11 bases. CDR3 coding DNA: TGTGCCAGCCTGGACGGGAGCTCCTATAATTCACCCCTCCACTTT. Its protein product is CASLDGSSYNSPLHF.

The chain uses TRBV7-9 and TRBJ1-5; D uncertain. Per germline, CDR1 SEHNR and CDR2 FQNEAQ (reference sequence). Between the trimmed V and J ends, which lost 5 bases and 5 bases, there was a span of 10 bases. The CDR3 totals 13 residues. The CDR3 spells CASSNLRDQPQHF. The DNA for the CDR3 is TGTGCCAGCAGCAATTTGCGGGATCAGCCCCAGCATTTT.

This clone occurred once. This chain joins TRBV13 and TRBJ1-1, with unresolved D. The CDR3 spans 15 residues. The germline CDR1 and CDR2 sequences are PRHDT and FYEKMQ (reference sequence). The V end was cut by 1 base, the J end by 3 bases, with 12 bases between. CDR3 protein: CASSLATRGYTEAFF. The CDR3 nucleotides read TGTGCCAGCAGCTTAGCCACCCGGGGTTACACTGAAGCTTTCTTT.

The J gene is TRBJ2-5, the V gene TRBV7-8, with a possible D match to TRBD2 (6 bases). V lost 6 bases, J lost 4 bases, and 12 bases lay in between. Germline loops: CDR1 SGHVS, CDR2 FQNEAQ. The CDR3 is 13 amino acids. The CDR3 DNA sequence: TGTGCCAGCAGTAGGGCGGGGCGAGAGACCCAGTACTTC. Translated, it gives CASSRAGRETQYF. Looking up the rest from reference TRBV7-8 and TRBJ2-5 gives the full variable domain: GAGVSQSPRYKVAKRGQDVALRCDPISGHVSLFWYQQALGQGPEFLTYFQNEAQLDKSGLPSDRFFAERPEGSVSTLKIQRTQQEDSAVYLCASSRAGRETQYFGPGTRLLVL.

The CDR3 spells CASSHGGNNEQYF. The CDR3 DNA is TGTGCCAGCTCACACGGGGGGAACAACGAGCAGTACTTC. The gene calls are TRBV18 and TRBJ2-7, with TRBD2 identical over 7 bases. This CDR3 region has 13 residues. J was trimmed by 5 bases and V by 4 bases; bases with no gene match: 5. Germline values: CDR1 KGHSH, CDR2 LQKENI.

This clone was picked up a small number of times. This chain joins TRBV19 and TRBJ2-1, with unresolved D. The ends were cut back, 3 bases at V and 0 bases at J, with 9 bases in the middle. The CDR3 extends over 15 amino acids. CDR1 and CDR2 (germline): LNHDA, SQIVND (reference sequence). CDR3 amino acids: CASSIPMSSYNEQFF. CDR3 sequence (DNA): TGTGCCAGTAGTATTCCCATGAGCTCCTACAATGAGCAGTTCTTC.

This chain joins TRBV30 and TRBJ2-3; D is tentatively TRBD1 or TRBD2 (5 bases each). V lost 5 bases and J 1 base, leaving 10 bases between the germline ends. The CDR3 loop spans 13 amino acids. Germline V gene sequence: CDR1 GTSNPN, CDR2 SVGIG (reference sequence). The CDR3 loop reads CAWVGTRTDTQYF. CDR3 sequence (DNA): TGTGCCTGGGTAGGGACCCGCACAGATACGCAGTATTTT.

The chain joins TRBV7-2 to TRBJ1-6, with D tentatively TRBD1 (5 bases). Germline lookup yields CDR1 SGHTA and CDR2 FQGNSA. The CDR3 totals 17 residues. V was cut by 2 bases and J by 7 bases, with 18 bases left in between. The CDR3: CASSLSLVGVGNSPLHF. The CDR3, as DNA: TGTGCCAGCAGCTTATCATTAGTGGGGGTGGGGAATTCACCCCTCCACTTT.